This TCR beta chain was captured by sequencing in a study of blood T cell repertoires in COVID-19. V was trimmed by 3 bases and J by 7 bases, leaving 13 bases between them. CDR1 GTSNPN and CDR2 SVGIG come from the germline V gene (reference sequence). The CDR3 totals 14 residues. Some clones are missing from TCRdb's copy, which holds only in-frame ones; the method was immunoSEQ multiplex PCR. The table lists 160,000 or so clones, nearly 80% of them singletons, with around 13% in the top ten. The chain employs TRBV30 and TRBJ1-6; no reliable D call. The TCR originated in a woman aged 80 or older with acute or convalescent COVID-19. The material sequenced was peripheral blood. The CDR3 loop is CAWRAGLENSPLHF. In DNA, the CDR3 is TGTGCCTGGAGGGCGGGCCTAGAGAATTCACCCCTCCACTTT.